What follows are 31 T cell receptor beta chains derived from one specimen sequenced in a study of regulatory T cells in long-lasting Graves disease. The time point here: newly diagnosed GD, antithyroid drugs for less than 3 months. PBMCs provided the RNA from which the TCR library was made. Building the TCR beta libraries relied on iRepertoire HTBI primers, and CDR3 regions underwent Arm-PCR. TCRdb independently ran MiXCR on the multiplex PCR reads; one entry per CDR3 protein. This table holds under 450,000 distinct CDR3 sequences, roughly 16% found once. The same data also went into a second study, on T cells in Graves' hyperthyroidism and ophthalmopathy.

The source was peripheral blood mononuclear cells (PBMCs), collected at new diagnosis, from a patient treated with antithyroid drugs. The receptors here all came from a woman under 30 with Graves disease.

Notes on this clonotype: This may stem from a read error, because a much larger clone lies one nucleotide away. The chain is built from TRBV20-1 and TRBJ2-3; perhaps TRBD2 as D (6 bases). V lost 3 bases and J 1 base, leaving 14 bases between the germline ends. In germline, CDR1 is DFQATT, CDR2 SNEGSKA (reference sequence). This CDR3 region has 15 residues. This CDR3 is CSASLVSGGTDTQYF. The CDR3, as DNA: TGCAGTGCTAGTTTGGTTAGCGGAGGCACAGATACGCAGTATTTT.

This clonotype was counted only a few times. The J gene is TRBJ1-3, the V gene TRBV18; D unresolved. This CDR3 region has 17 residues. CDR1 KGHSH and CDR2 LQKENI come from the germline V gene. Trimming stripped 2 bases from V and 0 bases from J, with 14 bases between. DNA for the CDR3: TGTGCCAGCTCACCATTTGACACCTCACACTCTGGAAACACCATATATTTT. Protein sequence: CASSPFDTSHSGNTIYF.

V is TRBV12-3 or TRBV12-4 and J is TRBJ1-4, with TRBD1 matching over 10 bases. The CDR3 is 14 residues long. The V gene end was trimmed by 5 bases and the J gene end by 7 bases; junction bases not matched to a gene: 4. CDR3 sequence reads: CASSRTGGTEKLFF. For the CDR3, the DNA is TGTGCCAGCAGTCGGACAGGGGGGACTGAAAAACTGTTTTTT.

The CDR3 sequence is CASSSTSGSSRSYNEQFF. Written as DNA, the CDR3 is TGTGCCAGCAGCTCCACTAGCGGGAGCTCCCGCTCCTACAATGAGCAGTTCTTC. This chain uses TRBV7-9 with TRBJ2-1, with 11 bases that match TRBD2. Trimming at V came to 4 bases and at J to 0 bases, leaving 8 bases not matched to a gene. CDR3 length equals 18 residues. Germline V lookup: CDR1 SEHNR, CDR2 FQNEAQ (reference sequence).

J is TRBJ2-7 and V is TRBV12-3 or TRBV12-4; 10 bases line up with TRBD1. After removal of 5 bases from V and 8 bases from J, the junction contained 6 bases not matched to a gene. The CDR3 length is 13 residues. CDR3 region: CASSAADRGQQYF. The DNA for the CDR3 is TGTGCCAGCAGTGCCGCCGACAGGGGGCAGCAGTACTTC.

The genes are TRBV6-1 and TRBJ2-3; 8 nucleotides match TRBD1. This CDR3 comprises 13 residues. Germline loops: CDR1 MNHNS, CDR2 SASEGT. The ends lost 6 bases at V and 11 bases at J; junction bases unmatched: 10. The CDR3 sequence: CASRFDGTGVQYF. The DNA of the CDR3 is TGTGCCAGCAGATTCGACGGGACAGGTGTGCAGTATTTT.

This sequence joins TRBV4-1 and TRBJ1-3, with D uncertain. The CDR3 loop spans 16 amino acids. Per germline, CDR1 MGHRA and CDR2 YSYEKL. Trimming took off 1 base at V and 0 bases at J, with 10 bases between the two ends. CDR3 amino acids: CASSQGGTDSGNTIYF. CDR3 nucleotide sequence: TGCGCCAGCAGCCAAGGAGGAACGGACTCTGGAAACACCATATATTTT.

The table lists this clonotype with many counts. The chain uses TRBV2 and TRBJ2-4; D tentatively reads TRBD1 or TRBD2 (5 bases each). With 10 bases removed from V and 0 bases from J, the gap between germline ends came to 13 bases. Germline V gene sequence: CDR1 SNHLY, CDR2 FYNNEI. This CDR3 is 14 amino acids long. Written as DNA, the CDR3 is TGTGCCATTACCAGGGAGACAGCCAAAAACATTCAGTACTTC. The encoded protein is CAITRETAKNIQYF.

This clonotype was detected ten times or more. One end of the junction does not line up with germline, which may come from a read error. The chain employs TRBV7-7 and TRBJ2-5, with D perhaps matching TRBD1 or TRBD2 (7 bases each). There are 15 residues in the CDR3. Germline V gives CDR1 SSHAT, CDR2 FNYEAQ (reference sequence). CDR3 sequence (DNA): TGTGCTAGCAGCCCTGTCAGGGGGGGCCAAGAGACCCAGTACTTC. It codes for CASSPVRGGQETQYF.

The table lists this clonotype with a few counts. The gene calls are TRBV29-1 and TRBJ1-3, with 9 bases that match TRBD1. The V gene's germline CDR1 is SQVTM and CDR2 ANQGSEA. Unmatched junction bases numbered 14, after V lost 6 bases and J lost 2 bases. The CDR3 totals 17 residues. CDR3 residues: CSVVAPNRQGAGNTIYF. The CDR3 region has the DNA TGCAGCGTGGTGGCGCCTAATCGACAGGGGGCTGGAAACACCATATATTTT. Supplemented by reference TRBV29-1 and TRBJ1-3, the full variable domain reads SAVISQKPSRDICQRGTSLTIQCQVDSQVTMMFWYRQQPGQSLTLIATANQGSEATYESGFVIDKFPISRPNLTFSTLTVSNMSPEDSSIYLCSVVAPNRQGAGNTIYFGEGSWLTVV.

This clonotype was recorded many times. V gene TRBV11-2 combines with J gene TRBJ2-5; possible D gene TRBD2, 5 bases. Per germline, CDR1 SGHAT and CDR2 FQNNGV. Deletions cut 4 bases from V and 5 bases from J, with 11 bases between. The CDR3 extends over 13 amino acids. The CDR3 nucleotides read TGTGCCAGCAGCTCGGACTGGTCGGAGACCCAGTACTTC. Translated: CASSSDWSETQYF. The whole variable domain, remainder taken from reference TRBV11-2 and TRBJ2-5, is EAGVAQSPRYKIIEKRQSVAFWCNPISGHATLYWYQQILGQGPKLLIQFQNNGVVDDSQLPKDRFSAERLKGVDSTLKIQPAKLEDSAVYLCASSSDWSETQYFGPGTRLLVL.

This clonotype has ten or more counts. This chain links TRBV6-1 with TRBJ2-3; D is ambiguous. The V gene's germline CDR1 is MNHNS and CDR2 SASEGT. V was pared by 1 base and J by 2 bases, with 7 bases between. This CDR3 is 14 amino acids long. CDR3 nucleotide sequence: TGTGCCAGCAGTGAAGTTGTAACCACAGATACGCAGTATTTT. Translated: CASSEVVTTDTQYF.

Comments on this clonotype: Germline is not matched at one junction end, which may reflect a read error. The rearrangement uses TRBV27 and TRBJ1-1, with D maybe TRBD1 (5 bases). The germline V gene has CDR1 MNHEY and CDR2 SMNVEV (reference sequence). CDR3 length: 14 amino acids. In nucleotides, the CDR3 is TGTGCCAGCAGTTTAGGGCGGGGGAACACTGGAGCTTTCTTT. It encodes CASSLGRGNTGAFF.

In its sample, this clonotype was seen many times. The rearrangement uses TRBV5-8 and TRBJ2-1; TRBD2 matches at 13 bases. With 3 bases clipped from V and 13 bases from J, the junction kept 1 base outside the gene matches. The length of the CDR3 is 12 residues. The germline CDR1 and CDR2 sequences are SGHTS and YDEGEE. CDR3 region: CASSWGLAGQFF. CDR3 in DNA: TGTGCCAGCAGCTGGGGACTAGCGGGACAGTTCTTC.

The table lists this clonotype with many counts. V usage is TRBV30 and J usage is TRBJ1-2; no definite D call. This CDR3 is built from 12 residues. V was pared by 2 bases and J by 5 bases, with 9 bases between. Looked up from germline, CDR1 is GTSNPN and CDR2 is SVGIG (reference sequence). The CDR3 loop is CAWSSVGYGYTF. The DNA of the CDR3 is TGTGCCTGGAGTTCGGTTGGTTATGGCTACACCTTC.

This clonotype was picked up a small number of times. The genes are TRBV20-1 and TRBJ2-2; unclear D gene. Germline V CDR1 and CDR2: DFQATT, SNEGSKA (reference sequence). The CDR3 has 13 residues. The CDR3 spells CSAPSALTGELFF. Here the CDR3 DNA reads TGCAGCGCACCCTCGGCTCTCACCGGGGAGCTGTTTTTT.

The gene calls are TRBV13 and TRBJ1-6; D is perhaps TRBD1 (6 bases). The CDR3 extends over 15 amino acids. V lost 5 bases and J 10 bases, leaving 18 bases between the germline ends. The V gene's germline CDR1 is PRHDT and CDR2 FYEKMQ (reference sequence). CDR3 sequence reads: CASSTRTEGGSPLHF. CDR3 DNA: TGTGCCAGCAGCACCCGGACAGAAGGAGGATCACCCCTCCACTTT.

The chain joins TRBV20-1 to TRBJ2-1; 8 bases agree with TRBD2. With V trimmed by 0 bases and J by 6 bases, 13 bases remained unmatched. Germline lookup yields CDR1 DFQATT and CDR2 SNEGSKA (reference sequence). The CDR3 spans 17 residues. Written as DNA, the CDR3 is TGCAGTGCTAGAGATCTCCAATCAAGCGGGGGCTCCAATGAGCAGTTCTTC. Its translation is CSARDLQSSGGSNEQFF.

This clonotype appeared many times. The V call is TRBV10-3, the J call TRBJ1-5, with 7 positions matching TRBD1. The junction had 9 bases not matched to a gene; V was cut back by 6 bases and J by 7 bases. The CDR3 has 14 residues. Germline V gene lookup returns CDR1 ENHRY and CDR2 SYGVKD. The CDR3 sequence: CAISPGGARQPQHF. CDR3 coding DNA: TGTGCCATCAGCCCAGGGGGGGCTAGGCAGCCCCAGCATTTT.

Concerning this clonotype: A read error may be the cause here, since a much bigger clone is one base away. This chain joins TRBV3-1 and TRBJ2-6; tentatively, D is TRBD1 (5 bases). CDR3 size: 16 residues. Germline V gives CDR1 LGHDT, CDR2 YNNKEL (reference sequence). The chain's CDR3 is CASSPTRSSGANVPTF. The CDR3 nucleotides are TGTGCCAGCAGCCCGACCAGGAGCTCTGGGGCCAACGTCCCGACTTTC.

This clonotype was found many times. V is TRBV12-3 or TRBV12-4 and J is TRBJ2-3; D gene unclear. V lost 2 bases and J lost 2, with 11 bases in between. The CDR3 extends over 15 amino acids. CDR3 nucleotide sequence: TGTGCCAGCAGTTTACGGGCCAGCCTCACAGATACGCAGTATTTT. Encoded protein: CASSLRASLTDTQYF.

The rearrangement links TRBV9 to TRBJ2-3; D may be TRBD1 or TRBD2 (5 bases each). Germline CDR1 is SGDLS and CDR2 is YYNGEE. The V and J ends lost 0 bases and 2 bases respectively, with 10 bases between them. This CDR3 is built from 15 residues. CDR3 protein: CASSVGGASTDTQYF. The CDR3 DNA reads TGTGCCAGCAGCGTAGGAGGGGCCTCCACAGATACGCAGTATTTT.

Of note for this clonotype: A much larger clone is a single base away; this may be a read error. The CDR3 end shows no conserved phenylalanine or tryptophan, and so a read error is likely. This rearrangement joins TRBV27 to TRBJ1-1, with 10 bases identical to TRBD1. CDR1 is MNHEY, CDR2 SMNVEV, per germline (reference sequence). With 7 bases clipped from V and 0 bases from J, the junction kept 8 bases outside the gene matches. This CDR3 region has 16 residues. CDR3 in DNA: TGTGCCAGCATGGTAAGGACAGGGGGTTTGAACACTGAAGCTTTCTTG. Translating gives CASMVRTGGLNTEAFL.

This clonotype was found many times. The V call is TRBV20-1, the J call TRBJ2-5; no definite D call. This CDR3 is built from 18 residues. CDR1 is DFQATT and CDR2 is SNEGSKA in the germline V gene (reference sequence). Between the trimmed V and J ends, which lost 6 bases and 3 bases, there was a span of 29 bases. CDR3 protein: CSAARPSFLGNLEETQYF. In DNA, the CDR3 is TGCAGTGCCGCCAGACCCTCGTTCCTCGGAAATTTAGAAGAGACCCAGTACTTC.

This clonotype was counted many times. The chain employs TRBV28 and TRBJ2-2; 10 bases match TRBD2. This CDR3 is 15 amino acids long. The germline CDR1 and CDR2 sequences are MDHEN and SYDVKM. J was trimmed by 6 bases and V by 6 bases; bases with no gene match: 7. CDR3 in amino acids: CASSSPTSGAGELFF. As DNA, the CDR3 is TGTGCCAGCAGCTCACCTACTAGCGGGGCCGGGGAGCTGTTTTTT.

The chain joins TRBV28 to TRBJ1-3, with no clear D. The V gene's germline CDR1 is MDHEN and CDR2 SYDVKM. The CDR3 covers 14 residues. V was shortened by 5 bases and J by 1 base, with 9 bases between the two germline ends. The CDR3 nucleotides are TGTGCCAGCAGTCCGGCAGAGTCTGGAAACACCATATATTTT. Encoded protein: CASSPAESGNTIYF.

Remarks on this clonotype: This sequence may be a read error, since a much larger clone differs from it by one base. The CDR3: CSARGRFYEQYF. CDR3 nucleotides: TGCAGTGCTAGGGGCAGGTTCTACGAGCAGTACTTC. V gene TRBV20-1 combines with J gene TRBJ2-7; D ambiguous. The CDR3 spans 12 residues. V shed 3 bases and J shed 3 bases, with 9 bases lying between them. The germline V gene has CDR1 DFQATT and CDR2 SNEGSKA (reference sequence).

This clonotype has a count of ten or more. The chain recombines TRBV20-1 with TRBJ1-1; a possible D gene is TRBD1 (6 bases). The CDR3 spans 13 residues. With 3 bases removed from V and 1 base from J, the gap between germline ends came to 9 bases. Germline CDR1 is DFQATT and CDR2 is SNEGSKA (reference sequence). This CDR3 reads CSASRQANTEAFF. The CDR3 coding sequence is TGCAGTGCTAGTAGACAGGCGAACACTGAAGCTTTCTTT.

This clonotype was detected many times. The chain couples TRBV2 to TRBJ2-5; TRBD2 is a possible D gene (6 bases). The germline V and J ends were trimmed by 6 bases and 4 bases, with 18 bases remaining between them. The CDR3 loop spans 15 amino acids. In germline, CDR1 is SNHLY, CDR2 FYNNEI. The CDR3 sequence: CASREGPSDGETQYF. The DNA for the CDR3 is TGTGCCAGCAGGGAGGGACCCTCCGACGGAGAGACCCAGTACTTC. The entire variable domain, with the rest obtained from reference TRBV2 and TRBJ2-5, is as follows: EPEVTQTPSHQVTQMGQEVILRCVPISNHLYFYWYRQILGQKVEFLVSFYNNEISEKSEIFDDQFSVERPDGSNFTLKIRSTKLEDSAMYFCASREGPSDGETQYFGPGTRLLVL.

This clonotype has a count of ten or more. This rearrangement joins TRBV18 to TRBJ2-1; TRBD2 is a possible D gene (6 bases). The V gene lost 3 bases and the J gene lost 4 bases, with 10 bases spanning the gap. From germline, CDR1 is KGHSH and CDR2 LQKENI. This CDR3 is built from 14 residues. The DNA of the CDR3 is TGTGCCAGCTCACCGGTGGGGGGATACAATGAGCAGTTCTTC. This translates into CASSPVGGYNEQFF.

A remark on this clonotype: One base away lies a much larger clone, so this may be a sequencing read error. The chain is built from TRBV5-6 and TRBJ2-7; D may be TRBD1 or TRBD2 (5 bases each). This CDR3 region has 13 residues. From germline, CDR1 is SGHDT and CDR2 YYEEEE. As DNA, the CDR3 is TGTGCCAGCAGCCCTACCGGGACCTACGAGCCGTACTTC. Its protein product is CASSPTGTYEPYF.